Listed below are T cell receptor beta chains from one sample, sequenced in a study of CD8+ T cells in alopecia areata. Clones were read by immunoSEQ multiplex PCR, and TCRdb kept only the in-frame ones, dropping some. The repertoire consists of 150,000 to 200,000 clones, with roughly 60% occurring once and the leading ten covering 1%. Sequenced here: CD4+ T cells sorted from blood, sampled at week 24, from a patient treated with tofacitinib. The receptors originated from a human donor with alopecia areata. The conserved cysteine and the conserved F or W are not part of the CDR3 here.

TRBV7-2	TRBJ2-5	ASSLAVGPKTQY
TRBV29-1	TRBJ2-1	SGQGQINEQF
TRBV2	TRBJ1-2	ASSDPPGESKR
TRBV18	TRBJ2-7	ASSTGQGSYEQY
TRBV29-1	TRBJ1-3	SVRRGSGNTIY
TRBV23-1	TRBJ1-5	ASSPPGGGAAIKDQPQH
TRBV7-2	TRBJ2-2	ASSLLRGRTGELF
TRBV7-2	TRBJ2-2	ASSYRFNTGELF
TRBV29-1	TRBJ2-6	SVAYRQNSGANVLT
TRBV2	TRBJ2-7	ASSEVLDRLSYEQY
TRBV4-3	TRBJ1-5	ASSRDRANQPQH
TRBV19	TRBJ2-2	ASSFQGSGGELF
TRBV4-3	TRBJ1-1	ASSQDQGYTEAF
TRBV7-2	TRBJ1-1	ASSLYGDREGF
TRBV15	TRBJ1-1	ATSKQNTEAF
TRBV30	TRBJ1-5	AWTTGGNQPQH
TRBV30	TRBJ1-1	AYLPDRGEAF
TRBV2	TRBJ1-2	ASSGGQSYGYT
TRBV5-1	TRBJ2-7	ASSTGGHEQY
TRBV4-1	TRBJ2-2	ASSQRGDLTGELF
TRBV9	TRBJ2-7	ASSPLGTSSYEQY
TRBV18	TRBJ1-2	ASSRGAQNYGYT
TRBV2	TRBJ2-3	ASSEAAGGPDTQY
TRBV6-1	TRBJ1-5	ASTSNPNQPQH
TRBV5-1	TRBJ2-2	ASSLRVPDTGELF
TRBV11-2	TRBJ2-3	ASSYRGSGTDTQY
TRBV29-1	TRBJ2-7	SVGQDYEQY
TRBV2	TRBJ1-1	ASSESPPNTEAF